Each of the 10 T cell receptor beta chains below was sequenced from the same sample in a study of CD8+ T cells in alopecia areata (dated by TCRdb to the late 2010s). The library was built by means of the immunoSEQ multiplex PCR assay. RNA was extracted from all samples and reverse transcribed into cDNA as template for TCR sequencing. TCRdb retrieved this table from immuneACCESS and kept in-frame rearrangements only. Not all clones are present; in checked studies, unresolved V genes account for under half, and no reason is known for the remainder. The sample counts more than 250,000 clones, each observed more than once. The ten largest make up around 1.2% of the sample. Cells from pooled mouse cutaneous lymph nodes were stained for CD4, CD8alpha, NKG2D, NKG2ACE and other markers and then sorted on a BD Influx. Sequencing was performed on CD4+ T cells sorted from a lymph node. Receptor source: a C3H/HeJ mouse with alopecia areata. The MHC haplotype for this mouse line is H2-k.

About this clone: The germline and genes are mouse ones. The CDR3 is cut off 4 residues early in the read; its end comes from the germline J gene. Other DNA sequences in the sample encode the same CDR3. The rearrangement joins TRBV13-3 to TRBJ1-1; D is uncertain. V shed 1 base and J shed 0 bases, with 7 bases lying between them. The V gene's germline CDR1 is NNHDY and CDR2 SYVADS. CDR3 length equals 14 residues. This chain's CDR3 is CASSDWGANTEVFF. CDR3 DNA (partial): TGTGCCAGCAGTGATTGGGGTGCAAACACA.

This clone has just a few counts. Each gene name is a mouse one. The covered CDR3 bases are TGTGCCAGCAGACTGGGGGGGCAAGAC. Protein product: CASRLGGQD. The whole CDR3 reads CASRLGGQDTQYF. The V gene is TRBV4, the J gene TRBJ2-5, with TRBD2 matching over 10 bases. The read ends 4 residues shy of where the CDR3 ends; the end is completed using the germline J gene. V lost 6 bases and J lost 3; bases outside the gene matches: 0. Germline CDR1 reads LGHDT; CDR2 reads YNNKQL (reference sequence). This CDR3 is built from 13 residues.

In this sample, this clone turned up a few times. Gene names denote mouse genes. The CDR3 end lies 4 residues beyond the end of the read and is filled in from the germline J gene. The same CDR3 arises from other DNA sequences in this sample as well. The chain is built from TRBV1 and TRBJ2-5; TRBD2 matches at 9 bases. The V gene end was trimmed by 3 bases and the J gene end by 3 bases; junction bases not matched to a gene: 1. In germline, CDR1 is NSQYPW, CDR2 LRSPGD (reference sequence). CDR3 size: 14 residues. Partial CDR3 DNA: TGCACCTGCAGTGCTACTGGGGGGCAAGAC. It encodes CTCSATGGQD. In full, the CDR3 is CTCSATGGQDTQYF.

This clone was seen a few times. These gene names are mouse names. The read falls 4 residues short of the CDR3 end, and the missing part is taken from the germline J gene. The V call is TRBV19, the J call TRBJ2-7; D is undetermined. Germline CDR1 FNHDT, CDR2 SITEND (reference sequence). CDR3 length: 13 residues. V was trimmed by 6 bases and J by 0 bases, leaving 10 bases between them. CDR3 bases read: TGTGCCAGCAAACAAAAGAGCTCCTAT. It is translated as CASKQKSSY. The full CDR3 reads CASKQKSSYEQYF. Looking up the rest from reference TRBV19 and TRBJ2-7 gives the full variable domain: GGIITQTPKFLIGQEGQKLTLKCQQNFNHDTMYWYRQDSGKGLRLIYYSITENDLQKGDLSEGYDASREKKSSFSLTVTSAQKNEMAVFLCASKQKSSYEQYFGPGTRLTVL.

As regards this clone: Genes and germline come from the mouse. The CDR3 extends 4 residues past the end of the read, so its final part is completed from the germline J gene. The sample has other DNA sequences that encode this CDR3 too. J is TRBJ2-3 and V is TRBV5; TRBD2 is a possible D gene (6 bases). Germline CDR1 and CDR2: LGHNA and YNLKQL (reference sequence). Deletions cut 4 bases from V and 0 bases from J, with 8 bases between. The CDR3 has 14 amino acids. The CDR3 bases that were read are TGTGCCAGCAGCCCGACTGGTAGTGCAGAA. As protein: CASSPTGSAE. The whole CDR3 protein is CASSPTGSAETLYF.

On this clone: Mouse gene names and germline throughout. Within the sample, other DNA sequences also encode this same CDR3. CDR3 in amino acids: CTCSAGRSYNSPLYF. The part of the CDR3 DNA that was read is TGCACCTGCAGTGCAGGTCGTTCCTATAATTCGCCC. V and J are TRBV1 and TRBJ1-6; D not certain. The read ends 3 residues shy of where the CDR3 ends; the end is completed using the germline J gene. TRBJ1-6 has ORF status, its function being uncertain. The germline V gene encodes CDR1 NSQYPW and CDR2 LRSPGD (reference sequence). The V end lost 1 base, the J end lost 0 bases, and 4 bases lay between the germline ends. This CDR3 has 15 amino acids.

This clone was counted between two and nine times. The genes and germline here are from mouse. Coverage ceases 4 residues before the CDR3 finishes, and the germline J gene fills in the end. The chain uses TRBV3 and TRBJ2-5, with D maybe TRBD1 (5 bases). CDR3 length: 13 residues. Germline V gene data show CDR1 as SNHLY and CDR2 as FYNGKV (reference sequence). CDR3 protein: CASSLGQKDTQYF. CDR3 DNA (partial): TGTGCCAGCAGCTTAGGACAGAAAGAC. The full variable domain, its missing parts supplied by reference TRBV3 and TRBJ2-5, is GPKVLQIPSHQIIDMGQMVTLNCDPVSNHLYFYWYKQILGQQMEFLVNFYNGKVMEKSKLFKDQFSVERPDGSYFTLKIQPTALEDSAVYFCASSLGQKDTQYFGPGTRLLVL.

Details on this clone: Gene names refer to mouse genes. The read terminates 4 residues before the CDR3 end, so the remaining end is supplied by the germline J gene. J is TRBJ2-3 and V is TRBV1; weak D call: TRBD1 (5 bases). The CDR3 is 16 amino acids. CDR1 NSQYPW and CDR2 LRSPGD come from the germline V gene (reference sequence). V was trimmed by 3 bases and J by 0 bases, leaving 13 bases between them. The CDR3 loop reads CTCSAHPGSSAETLYF. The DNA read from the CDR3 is TGCACCTGCAGTGCTCATCCAGGGAGTAGTGCAGAA.

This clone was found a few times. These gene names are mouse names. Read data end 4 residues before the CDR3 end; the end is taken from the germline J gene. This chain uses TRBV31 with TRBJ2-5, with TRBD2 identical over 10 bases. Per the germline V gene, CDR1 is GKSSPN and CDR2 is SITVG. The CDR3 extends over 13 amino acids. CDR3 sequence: CGLGGRGQDTQYF. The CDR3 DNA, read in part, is TGTGGTCTGGGGGGGCGAGGCCAAGAC.

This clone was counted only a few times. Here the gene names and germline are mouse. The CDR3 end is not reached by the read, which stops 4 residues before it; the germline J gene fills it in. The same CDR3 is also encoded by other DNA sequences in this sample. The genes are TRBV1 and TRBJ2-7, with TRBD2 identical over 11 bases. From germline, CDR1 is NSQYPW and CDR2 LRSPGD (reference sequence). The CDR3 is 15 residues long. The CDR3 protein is CTCSADGDWGYEQYF. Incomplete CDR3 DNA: TGCACCTGCAGTGCAGATGGGGACTGGGGGTAT.